This T cell receptor (beta chain) appears in the sequencing data of a study of blood T cell repertoires in COVID-19. CDR1 is SGHNT and CDR2 is YYREEE in the germline V gene (reference sequence). The CDR3 runs to 13 residues. Assay: immunoSEQ multiplex PCR; the TCRdb copy retains only in-frame clones and omits some. The table has around 130,000 clones, 75% to 90% seen once. Cohorts were based on clinical histories the participants reported. The rearrangement joins TRBV5-4 to TRBJ2-3; D is unclear. The receptor was derived from a man aged 25 to 40 who had recovered from COVID-19. Sequencing used PBMCs or T cells enriched from blood (not recorded which). CDR3 in amino acids: CVSTAPSTDTQYF. CDR3 sequence (DNA): TGTGTCAGTACAGCACCTAGCACAGATACGCAGTATTTT.